This note documents a single T cell receptor beta chain sequence. The V and J ends lost 0 bases and 4 bases respectively, with 18 bases between them. Germline V gives CDR1 MGHRA, CDR2 YSYEKL. CDR3 length: 17 amino acids. Time point: newly diagnosed GD, antithyroid drugs for less than 3 months. PBMCs provided the RNA from which the TCR library was made. Sequencing libraries for TCR beta were prepared with iRepertoire HTBI primers and Arm-PCR of CDR3 regions. From the multiplex PCR reads, TCRdb called clonotypes with MiXCR, one entry per CDR3 protein. The sample has almost 450,000 distinct CDR3 sequences; about 16% are singletons. These data belong to a study of regulatory T cells in long-lasting Graves disease. Study at large: Antithyroid drug intake by newly diagnosed Graves' patients had lasted under 3 months.

The data were also submitted as part of a second study, on T cells in Graves' hyperthyroidism and ophthalmopathy. Turning to that study: Orbital computed tomography, thyroid ultrasound, serum thyroxine and TRAb, and clinical symptoms together informed the diagnoses. First-round RT-PCR of the TCR CDR3 relied on the HTBI primer set. Blood also contained most expanded thyroid clonotypes above 0.001.

The TCR was taken from a woman aged 25 to 39 with Graves disease. The chain combines TRBV4-1 with TRBJ2-5; perhaps TRBD1 as D (6 bases). Sequenced here: peripheral blood mononuclear cells (PBMCs), sampled at new diagnosis, from a patient treated with antithyroid drugs. This chain's CDR3 is CASSQDGGRRKGETQYF. In DNA, the CDR3 is TGCGCCAGCAGCCAAGATGGGGGCAGGAGGAAGGGAGAGACCCAGTACTTC.